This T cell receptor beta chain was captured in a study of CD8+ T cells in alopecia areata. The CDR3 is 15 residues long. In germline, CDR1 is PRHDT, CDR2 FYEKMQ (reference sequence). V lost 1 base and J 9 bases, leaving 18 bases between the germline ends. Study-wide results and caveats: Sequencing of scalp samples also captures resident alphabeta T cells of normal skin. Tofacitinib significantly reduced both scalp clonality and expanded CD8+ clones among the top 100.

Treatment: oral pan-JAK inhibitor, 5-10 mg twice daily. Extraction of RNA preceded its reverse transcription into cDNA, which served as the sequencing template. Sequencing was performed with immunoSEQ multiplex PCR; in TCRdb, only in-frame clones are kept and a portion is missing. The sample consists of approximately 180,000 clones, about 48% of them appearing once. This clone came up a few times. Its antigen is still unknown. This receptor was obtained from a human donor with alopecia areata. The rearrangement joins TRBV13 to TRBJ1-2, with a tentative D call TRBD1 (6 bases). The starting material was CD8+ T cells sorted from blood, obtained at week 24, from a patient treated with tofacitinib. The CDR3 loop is CASSLAPEGGESYTF. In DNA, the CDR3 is TGTGCCAGCAGCTTAGCCCCCGAAGGGGGAGAGAGCTACACCTTC.